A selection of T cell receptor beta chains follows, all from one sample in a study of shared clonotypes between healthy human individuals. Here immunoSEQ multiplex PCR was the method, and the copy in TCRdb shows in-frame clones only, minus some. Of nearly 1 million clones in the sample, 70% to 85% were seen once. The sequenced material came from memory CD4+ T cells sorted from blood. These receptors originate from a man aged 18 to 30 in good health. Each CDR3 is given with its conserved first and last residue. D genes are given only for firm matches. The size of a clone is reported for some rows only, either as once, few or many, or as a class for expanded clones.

CDR3: CAISDPGVNGANVLTF; DNA: TGTGCCATCAGTGACCCCGGGGTAAATGGGGCCAACGTCCTGACTTTC; D: -; size: -; J: TRBJ2-6; V: TRBV10-3
CDR3: CATSRIAGDGTDTQYF; DNA: TGTGCCACCAGCAGGATAGCGGGTGATGGCACAGATACGCAGTATTTT; D: TRBD2; size: -; J: TRBJ2-3; V: TRBV15
CDR3: CSVETGTGRNF; DNA: TGCAGCGTGGAAACCGGGACAGGGAGGAATTTT; D: TRBD1; size: -; J: TRBJ2-3; V: TRBV29-1
CDR3: CASSPRAGTMRPEQYF; DNA: TGTGCCAGCAGCCCCCGGGCTGGGACGATGAGGCCCGAGCAGTACTTC; D: -; size: few; J: TRBJ2-7; V: TRBV7-2
CDR3: CASSPRGGQIPSEQYF; DNA: TGTGCCAGCAGCCCAAGGGGGGGACAAATTCCCTCCGAGCAGTACTTC; D: -; size: -; J: TRBJ2-7; V: TRBV13
CDR3: CASSLRRAGGHFAYNEQFF; DNA: TGTGCCAGCAGTTTGCGGCGAGCGGGAGGCCACTTTGCCTACAATGAGCAGTTCTTC; D: TRBD2; size: -; J: TRBJ2-1; V: TRBV28
CDR3: CASRGIDRVNTEAFF; DNA: TGTGCCAGCAGAGGTATCGACAGAGTGAACACTGAAGCTTTCTTT; D: -; size: -; J: TRBJ1-1; V: TRBV7-9
CDR3: CASSPRIAGGETQYF; DNA: TGTGCCAGCAGCCCCCGGATAGCGGGAGGGGAGACCCAGTACTTC; D: TRBD2; size: -; J: TRBJ2-5; V: TRBV7-2
CDR3: CASSPPSPGNEQFF; DNA: TGTGCCAGCTCACCCCCTTCCCCGGGGAATGAGCAGTTCTTC; D: -; size: -; J: TRBJ2-1; V: TRBV18
CDR3: CASSFLSGETQYF; DNA: TGTGCCAGCAGCTTCCTGTCTGGAGAGACCCAGTACTTC; D: -; size: -; J: TRBJ2-5; V: TRBV7-8
CDR3: CASTSRQGAFF; DNA: TGTGCCAGCACCAGTAGACAGGGAGCTTTCTTT; D: TRBD1; size: once; J: TRBJ1-1; V: TRBV6-4
CDR3: CASSGASGSTDTQYF; DNA: TGCGCCAGCAGCGGTGCTAGCGGGAGCACAGATACGCAGTATTTT; D: TRBD2; size: -; J: TRBJ2-3; V: TRBV5-1
CDR3: CASSVGLEGRYF; DNA: TGTGCCAGCAGCGTTGGGCTCGAGGGCAGGTACTTC; D: -; size: -; J: TRBJ2-5; V: TRBV9
CDR3: CASSPQGTGGFYEQYF; DNA: TGTGCCAGCAGTCCCCAGGGGACAGGGGGGTTCTACGAGCAGTACTTC; D: TRBD1; size: -; J: TRBJ2-7; V: TRBV6-6
CDR3: CASRRDTQETQYF; DNA: TGTGCCAGCAGGCGAGACACCCAAGAGACCCAGTACTTC; D: -; size: -; J: TRBJ2-5; V: TRBV27
CDR3: CAWHGINSGELFF; DNA: TGTGCCTGGCACGGGATTAACTCCGGGGAGCTGTTTTTT; D: -; size: -; J: TRBJ2-2; V: TRBV30
CDR3: CASSVSLFLAKNIQYF; DNA: TGTGCCAGCAGTGTCAGTTTATTCCTAGCCAAAAACATTCAGTACTTC; D: -; size: once; J: TRBJ2-4; V: TRBV2
CDR3: CASSLEDRPGGYTF; DNA: TGTGCCAGCAGTCTAGAGGACAGACCAGGTGGCTACACCTTC; D: -; size: once; J: TRBJ1-2; V: TRBV6-1
CDR3: CASSWRGAEETQYF; DNA: TGCGCCAGCAGCTGGCGGGGGGCCGAGGAGACCCAGTACTTC; D: TRBD2; size: few; J: TRBJ2-5; V: TRBV5-1
CDR3: CASGPRGMNTEAFF; DNA: TGCGCCAGCGGCCCACGGGGCATGAACACTGAAGCTTTCTTT; D: -; size: -; J: TRBJ1-1; V: TRBV5-1
CDR3: CASSIAQGANYEQYF; DNA: TGTGCCAGTAGTATAGCCCAGGGGGCGAATTACGAGCAGTACTTC; D: TRBD1; size: once; J: TRBJ2-7; V: TRBV19
CDR3: CAWKGPGRRGATNEKLFF; DNA: TGTGCCTGGAAGGGCCCTGGAAGGAGGGGTGCAACTAATGAAAAACTGTTTTTT; D: -; size: -; J: TRBJ1-4; V: TRBV30
CDR3: CASSPLAGGWDNEQFF; DNA: TGTGCCAGCAGTCCTCTAGCGGGAGGATGGGACAATGAGCAGTTCTTC; D: TRBD2; size: -; J: TRBJ2-1; V: TRBV2
CDR3: CASSSGEAGETQYF; DNA: TGTGCCAGCAGCTCTGGCGAGGCTGGGGAGACCCAGTACTTC; D: -; size: -; J: TRBJ2-5; V: TRBV7-9
CDR3: CASSTSGQRYGYTF; DNA: -; D: -; size: -; J: TRBJ1-2; V: TRBV6-5
CDR3: CASSLFMRSGSSYEQYF; DNA: TGTGCCAGCTCACTGTTTATGAGAAGCGGGAGCTCCTACGAGCAGTACTTC; D: TRBD2; size: few; J: TRBJ2-7; V: TRBV18
CDR3: CASSELEGPGSRKNEQFF; DNA: TGTGCCAGCAGTGAATTGGAGGGGCCGGGTTCAAGGAAGAATGAGCAGTTCTTC; D: -; size: -; J: TRBJ2-1; V: TRBV2
CDR3: CSVVLGGETQYF; DNA: TGCAGCGTTGTCCTTGGCGGGGAGACCCAGTACTTC; D: -; size: -; J: TRBJ2-5; V: TRBV29-1
CDR3: CASKIEGDWGDTQYF; DNA: TGTGCCAGCAAAATCGAGGGGGATTGGGGAGATACGCAGTATTTT; D: -; size: -; J: TRBJ2-3; V: TRBV6-5
CDR3: CASTAGRRAEAFF; DNA: TGTGCCAGCACTGCGGGGCGGCGGGCTGAAGCTTTCTTT; D: -; size: -; J: TRBJ1-1; V: TRBV6-6
CDR3: CASSRDRAQFF; DNA: TGCGCCAGCAGCCGAGACAGGGCCCAGTTCTTC; D: TRBD1; size: -; J: TRBJ2-1; V: TRBV10-1
CDR3: CASSLARQGQETQYF; DNA: TGTGCCAGCAGCTTAGCCCGACAGGGTCAAGAGACCCAGTACTTC; D: TRBD1; size: few; J: TRBJ2-5; V: TRBV7-2
CDR3: CASSPPGRGQTEAFF; DNA: TGCGCCAGCAGCCCCCCGGGCAGGGGGCAAACTGAAGCTTTCTTT; D: TRBD1; size: -; J: TRBJ1-1; V: TRBV5-1
CDR3: CASSQGTGIGEQFF; DNA: TGTGCCAGCAGCCAAGGGACAGGGATCGGTGAGCAGTTCTTC; D: TRBD1; size: -; J: TRBJ2-1; V: TRBV16
CDR3: CASSGGDLGNTIYF; DNA: TGTGCCAGCAGTGGAGGGGACCTAGGAAACACCATATATTTT; D: -; size: -; J: TRBJ1-3; V: TRBV6-1
CDR3: CASSLETARDSPLHF; DNA: TGTGCCAGCAGCTTAGAAACGGCCCGGGATTCACCCCTCCACTTT; D: -; size: -; J: TRBJ1-6; V: TRBV7-2